This is a list of T cell receptor beta chains from one sample in a study of blood T cell repertoires in COVID-19. Sequencing was performed with immunoSEQ multiplex PCR; in TCRdb, only in-frame clones are kept and a portion is missing. The sample shows under 200,000 clones, around 84% of them seen only once. Sequences were obtained from peripheral blood. These receptors all stem from a man aged 50-59 years with active or convalescent COVID-19. Both conserved end residues are part of each CDR3. D genes are given only for firm matches. Size tells how often a clone was seen (once, few, many) or the class of an expanded clone, and some rows leave it out.

len	v_gene	abundance	j_gene	d_gene	CDR3nt	CDR3aa
16	TRBV9	-	TRBJ1-6	TRBD1	TGTGCCAGCAGCGTAGGTGTTCGAGACAGGGGGACACCCCTCCACTTT	CASSVGVRDRGTPLHF
17	TRBV27	-	TRBJ1-3	TRBD1	TGTGCCAGCAGAAGCCTCTCAGGGACAGCCCTAGGAAACACCATATATTTT	CASRSLSGTALGNTIYF
13	TRBV9	-	TRBJ1-2	-	TGTGCCAGCAGCTCCCCCGGGGGATGGGGCTACACCTTC	CASSSPGGWGYTF
14	TRBV29-1	-	TRBJ1-1	-	TGCAGCGTTCGGAGGGGGGGAGTGGACGCTGAAGCTTTCTTT	CSVRRGGVDAEAFF
14	TRBV7-9	-	TRBJ1-2	-	TGTGCCAGCACCCAGTCAGGGGAGGGGTACGGCTACACCTTC	CASTQSGEGYGYTF
15	TRBV20-1	-	TRBJ2-1	TRBD2	TGCAGTGCTAGTCGGACTAGCGGGGGGGCGAGTGAGCAGTTCTTC	CSASRTSGGASEQFF
15	TRBV7-6	-	TRBJ1-6	-	TGTGCCAGCAGCCTCGGGAGCTCCTATAATTCACCCCTCCACTTT	CASSLGSSYNSPLHF
15	TRBV9	-	TRBJ2-2	TRBD2	TGTGCCAGCAGCTGGACTAGCGGGATAACCGGGGAGCTGTTTTTT	CASSWTSGITGELFF
15	TRBV19	-	TRBJ1-1	TRBD1	TGTGCCAGTAGTATTAGTCAGGGGGGGAACACTGAAGCTTTCTTT	CASSISQGGNTEAFF
16	TRBV3-1/TRBV3-2	-	TRBJ2-1	TRBD2	TGTGCCAGCAGCCAAGTGGGTGGGACTAGTAACAATGAGCAGTTCTTC	CASSQVGGTSNNEQFF
16	TRBV4-2	once	TRBJ2-3	TRBD2	TGTGCCAGCAGCCAAGAGGTAGCGGGGGGGCGCAATACGCAGTATTTT	CASSQEVAGGRNTQYF
14	TRBV27	-	TRBJ1-4	-	TGTGCCTCCAAACGGTTTGCAACTAATGAAAAACTGTTTTTT	CASKRFATNEKLFF
14	TRBV4-2	-	TRBJ1-2	-	TGTGCCAGCAGCCAAGAATCAGGGAACTATGGCTACACCTTC	CASSQESGNYGYTF
16	TRBV4-2	-	TRBJ2-3	-	TGTGCCAGCAGCCAGGAAGGACAGAGTCGGGCGGATACGCAGTATTTT	CASSQEGQSRADTQYF
16	TRBV11-3	once	TRBJ2-7	-	TGTGCCAGCAGCTTAGATTGGGGCAGGACGCCCTACGAGCAGTACTTC	CASSLDWGRTPYEQYF
16	TRBV30	-	TRBJ1-3	-	TGTGCCTGGACTCATGGCTACTCTAGCTCTGGAAACACCATATATTTT	CAWTHGYSSSGNTIYF
15	TRBV9	-	TRBJ2-7	-	TGTGCCAGCAGCGTAGTCCCTAGCCCCTCCTACGAGCAGTACTTC	CASSVVPSPSYEQYF
13	TRBV19	few	TRBJ1-1	TRBD1	TGTGCCAGTAGTGTCACAGGGGTCACTGAAGCTTTCTTT	CASSVTGVTEAFF
16	TRBV6-5	-	TRBJ1-6	TRBD1	TGTGCCAGCAGTTACTCTTGGGACAGGGTTAATTCACCCCTCCACTTT	CASSYSWDRVNSPLHF
14	TRBV2	-	TRBJ2-5	-	TGTGCCAGCAGCCTAGCTCTCGCAACGGAGACCCAGTACTTC	CASSLALATETQYF
17	TRBV2	-	TRBJ2-6	-	TGTGCCAGCAGTGAGAAGGGGGTCGGCTCTGGGGCCAACGTCCTGACTTTC	CASSEKGVGSGANVLTF
19	TRBV4-2	-	TRBJ2-6	-	TGTGCCAGCAGCCCAAGGGTGGGGGACACGTGGTCCGGGGCCAACGTCCTGACTTTC	CASSPRVGDTWSGANVLTF
17	TRBV5-1	-	TRBJ2-1	TRBD1	TGCGCCAGCAGCTTGAGTCCCGGGACAGGGGACCACAATGAGCAGTTCTTC	CASSLSPGTGDHNEQFF
17	TRBV28	-	TRBJ1-3	-	TGTGCCAGCAGTCCATCTAGGGGACACCTCTCTGGAAACACCATATATTTT	CASSPSRGHLSGNTIYF
14	TRBV25-1	-	TRBJ2-1	-	TGTGCCAGCAGTGACCCCGGGGACTACAATGAGCAGTTCTTC	CASSDPGDYNEQFF
14	TRBV13	-	TRBJ2-1	-	TGTGCCAGCAGACAGGTTAGAGTGGGCAATGAGCAGTTCTTC	CASRQVRVGNEQFF
14	TRBV19	-	TRBJ1-2	TRBD1	TGTGCCAGTAGTATAGAGGGGACAGGGGCCGGCTACACCTTC	CASSIEGTGAGYTF
14	TRBV11-2	-	TRBJ2-1	-	TGTGCCAGCAGTCTTGGGGAGCTGGACAATGAGCAGTTCTTC	CASSLGELDNEQFF
16	TRBV7-8	-	TRBJ1-1	-	TGTGCCAGCAGCTTAGGGTACCCAGGGGAGAACACTGAAGCTTTCTTT	CASSLGYPGENTEAFF
16	TRBV7-2	-	TRBJ2-5	-	TGTGCCAGCAGCTTATCTGCTGTGCAGGCCCAAGAGACCCAGTACTTC	CASSLSAVQAQETQYF
12	TRBV15	-	TRBJ2-5	-	TGTGCCACCAGCTTGGACAGAGAGACCCAGTACTTC	CATSLDRETQYF
16	TRBV7-2	-	TRBJ2-5	TRBD1	TGTGCCAGCAGCTTAGGGGGACAGGGCCACCAAGAGACCCAGTACTTC	CASSLGGQGHQETQYF
17	TRBV23-1	-	TRBJ2-1	TRBD2	TGCGCCAGCAGTCAATCGACTTTAACTAGCGACTACAATGAGCAGTTCTTC	CASSQSTLTSDYNEQFF
13	TRBV12-3/TRBV12-4	-	TRBJ1-6	-	TGTGCCAGCAGCCTGAGTTATAACTCACCCCTCCACTTT	CASSLSYNSPLHF
17	TRBV9	-	TRBJ2-3	TRBD2	TGTGCCAGCAGCGTAGGGCTAGCGGGGGGGCCCGTGGATACGCAGTATTTT	CASSVGLAGGPVDTQYF
17	TRBV4-3	-	TRBJ2-2	-	TGCGCCAGCAGCCAAGGGGCGGGCCTGGGGAACACCGGGGAGCTGTTTTTT	CASSQGAGLGNTGELFF
14	TRBV28	few	TRBJ1-5	-	TGTGCCAGCAGAATCGACAGTATCAATCAGCCCCAGCATTTT	CASRIDSINQPQHF
15	TRBV6-2/TRBV6-3	-	TRBJ2-7	TRBD1	TGTGCCAGCAGTTACTCCACAGGGGACTCCTACGAGCAGTACTTC	CASSYSTGDSYEQYF
16	TRBV5-1	-	TRBJ1-4	-	TGCGCCAGCAGCTCCCAAGGGGTTTCAACTAATGAAAAACTGTTTTTT	CASSSQGVSTNEKLFF
14	TRBV14	-	TRBJ1-2	TRBD1	TGTGCCAGCAGCCAAGGGACAGGATCCTATGGCTACACCTTC	CASSQGTGSYGYTF
13	TRBV19	-	TRBJ1-1	-	TGTGCCAGTATACGGTCCACGAACACTGAAGCTTTCTTT	CASIRSTNTEAFF
17	TRBV12-5	once	TRBJ2-2	TRBD2	TGTGCTAGTGGTTTGGTAATCAGCGGGGGGCTTACCGGGGAGCTGTTTTTT	CASGLVISGGLTGELFF
16	TRBV4-3	-	TRBJ2-1	TRBD2	TGCGCCAGCAGCCAAGTGGTAGCGGGAGGATGGAATGAGCAGTTCTTC	CASSQVVAGGWNEQFF
14	TRBV6-6	-	TRBJ2-7	-	TGTGCCAGCAGTTCCGGGACACCTAACTACGAGCAGTACTTC	CASSSGTPNYEQYF
16	TRBV4-2	-	TRBJ2-7	TRBD2	TGTGCCAGCAGCCAAGGGTTACTAGCGGGGGGCTACGAGCAGTACTTC	CASSQGLLAGGYEQYF
15	TRBV19	-	TRBJ2-7	-	TGTGCCAGTAGTATAGCCCGCGGAATCTCCTACGAGCAGTACTTC	CASSIARGISYEQYF
14	TRBV7-9	-	TRBJ1-4	-	TGTGCCAGCAGCCCCCAGGGTGCTTTTGAAAAACTGTTTTTT	CASSPQGAFEKLFF
16	TRBV5-1	-	TRBJ1-1	-	TGCGCCAGCAGCAGAGGGGACATGCACATGAACACTGAAGCTTTCTTT	CASSRGDMHMNTEAFF
13	TRBV5-4	-	TRBJ1-4	-	TGTGCCAGCAGCTTAAGCAGGGTTGAAAAACTGTTTTTT	CASSLSRVEKLFF
13	TRBV6-2/TRBV6-3	-	TRBJ1-1	-	TGTGCCAGCAGTTACACCAGGGGCGCTGAAGCTTTCTTT	CASSYTRGAEAFF
15	TRBV5-6	-	TRBJ2-7	TRBD2	TGTGCCAGCAGCTTGAGGCTAGCGGGAGCTCACGAGCAGTACTTC	CASSLRLAGAHEQYF
13	TRBV7-9	once	TRBJ1-5	-	TGTGCCAGCAGCTTACCAGGGGATCAGCCCCAGCATTTT	CASSLPGDQPQHF
13	TRBV9	-	TRBJ1-2	-	TGTGCCAGCAGCGTAGCTCCAGGGAATGGCTACACCTTC	CASSVAPGNGYTF
13	TRBV6-5	-	TRBJ1-1	-	TGTGCCAGCGGACAGCGAATGAACACTGAAGCTTTCTTT	CASGQRMNTEAFF
15	TRBV11-3	-	TRBJ1-1	-	TGTGCCAGCAGCTTAGAGGCGGGGGCGGACACTGAAGCTTTCTTT	CASSLEAGADTEAFF
15	TRBV15	-	TRBJ1-1	-	TGTGCCACCAGCAGAGCAATCTCGGACAGCACTGAAGCTTTCTTT	CATSRAISDSTEAFF